These 7 T cell receptor beta chains were all obtained from the same sample, sequenced in a study of blood T cell repertoires in COVID-19. Sequenced by immunoSEQ multiplex PCR; TCRdb stores in-frame clones only, minus some. This sample has about 140,000 clones; about 87% occur once, and the top ten carry around 10%. Input material: PBMCs or T cells enriched from blood (not recorded which). The receptors stem from a man in his sixties who had recovered from COVID-19.

This rearrangement joins TRBV2 to TRBJ2-3; D is unclear. The ends were cut back, 4 bases at V and 4 bases at J, with 12 bases in the middle. The CDR3 is 14 amino acids. Germline V CDR1 and CDR2: SNHLY, FYNNEI. The DNA for the CDR3 is TGTGCCAGCAGTGCAGGAAGCATCGCAGATACGCAGTATTTT. It encodes CASSAGSIADTQYF.

The genes are TRBV12-3 or TRBV12-4 and TRBJ2-1; 7 positions agree with TRBD2. J was trimmed by 8 bases and V by 5 bases; bases with no gene match: 3. CDR3 size: 12 residues. Here the CDR3 reads CASSHRGDEQFF. CDR3 nucleotides: TGTGCCAGCAGTCACCGGGGGGATGAGCAGTTCTTC.

The chain carries TRBV2 and TRBJ2-7; D gene uncertain. CDR3 length: 13 residues. CDR1 is SNHLY, CDR2 FYNNEI, per germline. V was cut by 8 bases and J by 0 bases, with 11 bases left in between. CDR3 amino acids: CASSVLLSYEQYF. CDR3 bases: TGTGCCAGCTCTGTCTTACTCTCCTACGAGCAGTACTTC.

The genes are TRBV27 and TRBJ1-5; unclear D gene. V lost 3 bases to trimming and J lost 4 bases, with 10 bases between them. The CDR3 has 14 amino acids. Germline CDR1 and CDR2: MNHEY and SMNVEV (reference sequence). In DNA, the CDR3 is TGTGCCAGCAGTTTCCGGGTTGGGAATCAGCCCCAGCATTTT. It translates to CASSFRVGNQPQHF.

This clone showed up just a few times. CDR3 coding DNA: TGTGCCAGCTCACCGCGGGGAGTCGTAAGATCCCTCCACTTT. This sequence encodes CASSPRGVVRSLHF. V usage is TRBV18 and J usage is TRBJ1-6; the D is unclear. CDR1 KGHSH and CDR2 LQKENI come from the germline V gene. Trimming cost V 3 bases and J 14 bases, with 17 bases left between them. The CDR3 runs to 14 residues.

The rearrangement joins TRBV5-6 to TRBJ1-5; weak D call: TRBD1 (6 bases). Germline V gives CDR1 SGHDT, CDR2 YYEEEE. Trimming left V 4 bases short and J 1 base short, with 15 bases between. The CDR3 extends over 16 amino acids. The CDR3 sequence is CASSTLRGASNQPQHF. The CDR3 coding sequence is TGTGCCAGCAGCACCCTCCGGGGGGCCAGCAATCAGCCCCAGCATTTT.

In DNA form, the CDR3 reads TGTGCCAGCAGTCCCGGGGGATTTGGAGCAGATACGCAGTATTTT. Translation: CASSPGGFGADTQYF. The rearrangement joins TRBV27 to TRBJ2-3, with D tentatively TRBD2 (6 bases). Between the trimmed V and J ends, which lost 5 bases and 4 bases, there was a span of 16 bases. The CDR3 sequence is 15 residues long. Germline V CDR1 and CDR2: MNHEY, SMNVEV (reference sequence).